The rows below give T cell receptor beta chains drawn from one sample of a study of CD8+CD57+ T cells in acquired aplastic anemia. MiXCR, applied by TCRdb to the reads, yields one record per CDR3 protein. Of just over 450,000 distinct CDR3 sequences in the sample, about a third were seen once. The sequencing input was sorted CD4+, CD8+, or CD8+CD57+ T cells (not recorded which) from PBMCs. The source of these receptors is a human donor with aplastic anemia. Each CDR3 is given with its conserved first and last residue. A D gene is named only where the DNA matches it firmly. Not all rows give a size; the values are once, few, many and, for expanded clones, a class.

j_call d_call clone_size v_call cdr3_nt cdr3_aa
TRBJ1-2 TRBD1 few TRBV10-3 TGTGCCAGCAGTAAAGGACAGGGAGTGAACTATGGCTACACCTTC CASSKGQGVNYGYTF
TRBJ1-6 . many TRBV2 TGTGCCAGCAGTGATAACTCTATAGGCTCACCCCTCCACTTT CASSDNSIGSPLHF
TRBJ1-4 . few TRBV7-9 TGTGCCAGCAGCTTACGAGAGGCGGGTAATGAAAAACTGTTTTTT CASSLREAGNEKLFF
TRBJ2-5 TRBD2 . TRBV4-2 TGTGCCAGCAGCCAAGATTCCCTAGCGGGGAGTGAGACCCAGTACTTC CASSQDSLAGSETQYF
TRBJ1-5 TRBD1 few TRBV5-6 TGTGCCAGCAGCGGCGGGACAGGGGTCGATCAGCCCCAGCATTTT CASSGGTGVDQPQHF
TRBJ1-2 . many TRBV6-5 TGTGCCAGCAGTTCTTACGGGACTACCAACTATGGCTACACCTTC CASSSYGTTNYGYTF
TRBJ1-2 . many TRBV2 TGTGCCAGCAGTACACAAATTCGGGGTGGCTACACCTTC CASSTQIRGGYTF
TRBJ1-4 . . TRBV5-1 TGCGCCAGCAGCTACCGGACGGACACTAATGAAAAACTGTTTTTT CASSYRTDTNEKLFF
TRBJ1-4 TRBD1 . TRBV10-3 TGTGCCATCAGTGCCGGGACAGGGTTAGAAAAACTGTTTTTT CAISAGTGLEKLFF
TRBJ1-1 . many TRBV10-2 TGCGCCAGCGGAGGCGGTAACACTGAAGCTTTCTTT CASGGGNTEAFF
TRBJ2-1 . many TRBV29-1 TGCAGCGCCGACCCTAGAGGGGGGGATATCAGTGAGCAGTTCTTC CSADPRGGDISEQFF
TRBJ2-1 . . TRBV24-1 TGTGCCACCAGTGCGCTGGGAGGGGGAAGCTCCTACAATGAGCAGTTCTTC CATSALGGGSSYNEQFF
TRBJ2-7 . . TRBV4-1 TGCGCCAGCAGCCAGAGGGGTGGGTTCGAGCAGTACTTC CASSQRGGFEQYF
TRBJ2-6 TRBD2 many TRBV19 TGTGCCAGTAGTCGTGCTAGCGGGAGCGGCACTGGGGCCAACGTCCTGACTTTC CASSRASGSGTGANVLTF
TRBJ2-3 . few TRBV4-1 TGCGCCAGCAGACGGACTACTACTAGCACAGATACGCAGTATTTT CASRRTTTSTDTQYF
TRBJ1-6 TRBD1 . TRBV2 TGTGCCAGCAGTGATATTGCTGGCTGGGGACAGGGGAATTCACCCCTCCACTTT CASSDIAGWGQGNSPLHF
TRBJ2-7 TRBD2 many TRBV15 TGTGCCACCAGCGGAGGGGTCGTCTGGCAAGCGGGGTCTTACGAGCAGTACTTC CATSGGVVWQAGSYEQYF
TRBJ2-7 TRBD2 many TRBV29-1 TGCAGCGTGGCCGGGACTAGCGGGAGGGCCACCTACGAGCAGTACTTC CSVAGTSGRATYEQYF
TRBJ1-6 . many TRBV10-3 TGTGCCATCAGTGAAGGGCCCCTTAGCGGATTCTATAATTCACCCCTCCACTTT CAISEGPLSGFYNSPLHF
TRBJ2-3 . few TRBV12-3/TRBV12-4 TGTGCCAGCAGTCCCTCAGGAACAGGGGATACGCAGTATTTT CASSPSGTGDTQYF
TRBJ2-7 . many TRBV5-6 TGTGCCAGCAGCTGGTTGGCCTTGGAGCAGTACTTC CASSWLALEQYF
TRBJ1-6 . . TRBV27 TGTGCCAGTACCCGAGGGACTGCGAATTCACCCCTCCACTTT CASTRGTANSPLHF
TRBJ1-1 . few TRBV20-1 TGCAGTGCTAGAGTTGGGGGAGGAAGGACTGAAGCTTTCTTT CSARVGGGRTEAFF
TRBJ1-2 TRBD1 . TRBV7-4 TGTGCCAGCAGCCCACCGGGACAGGGGAGCGGAGGCTACACCTTC CASSPPGQGSGGYTF
TRBJ1-2 TRBD1 many TRBV7-9 TGTGCCAGCAGCCCACGGACAGGAAACTATGGCTACACCTTC CASSPRTGNYGYTF
TRBJ1-3 . . TRBV20-1 TGCAGTGTCCACAGGAGCTCTGGAAACACCATATATTTT CSVHRSSGNTIYF
TRBJ2-5 . many TRBV19 TGTGCCAGTGGGAGGAGGGGCGAAGAGACCCAGTACTTC CASGRRGEETQYF
TRBJ1-2 . . TRBV25-1 TGTGCCAGCACCAGACAGAGGCGGCTGGACGGCTACACCTTC CASTRQRRLDGYTF
TRBJ2-2 . . TRBV7-3 TGTGCCAGCAGCTTATTTAGGGGCTTGGCCGGGGAGCTGTTTTTT CASSLFRGLAGELFF
TRBJ1-2 . . TRBV6-2/TRBV6-3 TGTGCCAGCAGTTACAAAGACAAAGCCTATGGCTACACCTTC CASSYKDKAYGYTF
TRBJ2-3 . few TRBV5-1 TGCGCCAGCAGCTTGGCACAGATCACAGATACGCAGTATTTT CASSLAQITDTQYF